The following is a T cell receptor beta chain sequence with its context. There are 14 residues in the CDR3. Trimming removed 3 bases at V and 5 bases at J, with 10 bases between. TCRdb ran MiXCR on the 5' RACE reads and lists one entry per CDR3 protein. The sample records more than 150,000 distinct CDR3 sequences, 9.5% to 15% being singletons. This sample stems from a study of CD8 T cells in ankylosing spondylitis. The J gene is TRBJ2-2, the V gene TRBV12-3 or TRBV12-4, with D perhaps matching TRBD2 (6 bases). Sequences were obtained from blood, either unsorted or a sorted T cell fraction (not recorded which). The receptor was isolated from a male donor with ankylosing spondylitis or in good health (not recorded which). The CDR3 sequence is CASSFQGGTGELFF. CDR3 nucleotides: TGTGCCAGCAGTTTTCAGGGAGGAACCGGGGAGCTGTTTTTT.